The T cell receptor beta chain described here comes from a study of T cell responses to AZD1222 COVID-19 vaccine. Profiled with immunoSEQ multiplex PCR; TCRdb holds only in-frame clones, not every one. The top ten hold over 1.5% of the sample, which has 95,000 to 150,000 clones, roughly nine tenths seen once. The CDR3 spans 14 residues. Per germline, CDR1 SEHNR and CDR2 FQNEAQ (reference sequence). Trimming left V 5 bases short and J 4 bases short, with 14 bases between. The study, taken as a whole, reports: The donor group comprised mostly white British people and more females; the analysis possibly underestimated clonal diversity. The span of vaccine-associated CD4 TCRs extended across spike, with dominance at 160-218 and 743-854. Repertoire sampling occurred only after the peak T cell response.

A note on this clone: Its antigen is still unknown.

This chain uses TRBV7-9 with TRBJ1-2; TRBD1 might be the D (5 bases). The starting material was peripheral blood, obtained on day 0 of AZD1222 vaccination. The clonotype was recovered from an adult in good health. As DNA, the CDR3 is TGTGCCAGCAGCGCTACACGGGGACCCTATGGCTACACCTTC. Translation gives CASSATRGPYGYTF.